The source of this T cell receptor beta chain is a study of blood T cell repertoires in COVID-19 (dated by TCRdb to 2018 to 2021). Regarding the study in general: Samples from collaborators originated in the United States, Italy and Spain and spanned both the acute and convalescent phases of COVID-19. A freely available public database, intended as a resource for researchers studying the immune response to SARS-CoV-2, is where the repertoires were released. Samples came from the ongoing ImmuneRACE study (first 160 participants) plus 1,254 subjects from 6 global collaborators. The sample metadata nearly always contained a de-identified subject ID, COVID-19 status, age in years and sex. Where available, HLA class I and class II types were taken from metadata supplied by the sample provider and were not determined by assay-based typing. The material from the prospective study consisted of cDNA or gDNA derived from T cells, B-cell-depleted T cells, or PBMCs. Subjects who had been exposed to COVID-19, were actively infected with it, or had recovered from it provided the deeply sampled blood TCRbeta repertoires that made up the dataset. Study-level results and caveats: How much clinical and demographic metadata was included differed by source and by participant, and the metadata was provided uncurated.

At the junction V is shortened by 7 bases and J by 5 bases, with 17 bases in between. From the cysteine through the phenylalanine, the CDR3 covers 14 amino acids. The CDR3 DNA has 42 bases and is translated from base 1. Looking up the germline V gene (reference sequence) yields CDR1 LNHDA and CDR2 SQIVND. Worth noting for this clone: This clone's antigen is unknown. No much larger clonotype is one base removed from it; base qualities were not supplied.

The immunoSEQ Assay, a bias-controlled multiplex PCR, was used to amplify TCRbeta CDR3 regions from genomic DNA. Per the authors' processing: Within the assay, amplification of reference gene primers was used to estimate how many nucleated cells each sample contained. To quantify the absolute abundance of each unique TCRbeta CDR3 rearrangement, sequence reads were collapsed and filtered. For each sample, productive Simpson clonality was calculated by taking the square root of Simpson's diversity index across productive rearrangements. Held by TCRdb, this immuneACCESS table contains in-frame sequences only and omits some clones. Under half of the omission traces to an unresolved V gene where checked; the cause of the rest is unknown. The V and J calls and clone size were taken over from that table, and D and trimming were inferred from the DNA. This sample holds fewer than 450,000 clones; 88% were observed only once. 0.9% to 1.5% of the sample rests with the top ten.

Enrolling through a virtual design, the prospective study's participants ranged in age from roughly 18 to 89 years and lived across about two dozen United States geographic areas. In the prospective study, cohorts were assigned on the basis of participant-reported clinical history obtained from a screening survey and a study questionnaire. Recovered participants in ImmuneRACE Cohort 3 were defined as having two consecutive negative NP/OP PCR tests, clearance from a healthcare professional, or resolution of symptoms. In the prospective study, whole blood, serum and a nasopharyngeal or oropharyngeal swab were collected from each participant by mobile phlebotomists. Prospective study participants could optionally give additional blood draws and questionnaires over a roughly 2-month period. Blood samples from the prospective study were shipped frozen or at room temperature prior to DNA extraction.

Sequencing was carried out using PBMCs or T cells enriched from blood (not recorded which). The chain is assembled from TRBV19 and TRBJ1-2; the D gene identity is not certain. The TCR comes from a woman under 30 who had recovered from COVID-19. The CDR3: CASNRGVLRYGYTF. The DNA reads TGTGCCAGTAATCGCGGGGTCCTGCGGTATGGCTACACCTTC.